This section outlines one TCR beta chain sequence together with its context. Its antigen remains unidentified. This record belongs to a study of Ad26.COV2.S vaccination and SARS-CoV-2 variants. Study observations and caveats: Greater spike-specific TCR breadth was seen in vaccine recipients than in placebo recipients.

Assay: immunoSEQ multiplex PCR; the TCRdb copy retains only in-frame clones and omits some. Counted here are under 150,000 clones, just over 85% occurring once; the ten biggest clones make up around 5%. Germline values: CDR1 MNHEY, CDR2 SVGAGI. Trimming left V 6 bases short and J 7 bases short, with 4 bases between. The CDR3 consists of 11 residues. The chain is built from TRBV6-5 and TRBJ1-6, with D unresolved. The source of this sequence is a human donor who had recovered from COVID-19. Sequences were derived from peripheral blood, sampled after recovery from COVID-19. This CDR3 is CASRGNSPLHF. CDR3 coding DNA: TGTGCCAGCAGGGGAAATTCACCCCTCCACTTT.